Below, one T cell receptor (beta chain) is given with its context. In the original workflow: Amplified reference gene primers provided the basis for estimating nucleated cell counts. Sequenced by immunoSEQ multiplex PCR; TCRdb stores in-frame clones only, minus some. V and J calls plus clone size are reproduced from that table; the DNA served to infer D and trimming. The sample lists around 35,000 clones, around 90% occurring once. There are 14 residues in the CDR3. CDR1 SGHVS and CDR2 FQNEAQ come from the germline V gene. After removal of 5 bases from V and 13 bases from J, the junction contained 13 bases not matched to a gene. This record comes from a study of blood T cell repertoires in COVID-19. Study in general: Specimens from acute and convalescent COVID-19 originated in the United States, Italy and Spain. T cells, B-cell-depleted T cells, or PBMCs supplied cDNA or gDNA.

Source material: peripheral blood. The clonotype comes from a man in his 70s with acute or convalescent COVID-19. The rearrangement links TRBV7-8 to TRBJ2-1; 8 bases fit TRBD2. CDR3 loop: CASSPGARGAHQFF. The DNA of the CDR3 is TGTGCCAGCAGCCCGGGGGCGCGGGGGGCCCATCAGTTCTTC. The full variable domain, rest sourced from reference TRBV7-8 and TRBJ2-1, is GAGVSQSPRYKVAKRGQDVALRCDPISGHVSLFWYQQALGQGPEFLTYFQNEAQLDKSGLPSDRFFAERPEGSVSTLKIQRTQQEDSAVYLCASSPGARGAHQFFGPGTRLTVL.